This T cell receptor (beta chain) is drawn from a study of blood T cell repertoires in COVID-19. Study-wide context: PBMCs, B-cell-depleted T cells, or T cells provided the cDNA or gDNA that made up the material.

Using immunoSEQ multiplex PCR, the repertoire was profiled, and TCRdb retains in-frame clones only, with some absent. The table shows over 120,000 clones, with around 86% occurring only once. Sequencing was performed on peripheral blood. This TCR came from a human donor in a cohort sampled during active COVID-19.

CDR3 in DNA: TGCAGCGGTACTAGCGCAGACGAGCAGTACTTC. Translated, it gives CSGTSADEQYF. The chain couples TRBV29-1 to TRBJ2-7, with 7 bases identical to TRBD2. V was clipped by 7 bases and J by 5 bases; unmatched bases: 5. The CDR3 runs 11 residues. Germline V gene data show CDR1 as SQVTM and CDR2 as ANQGSEA.